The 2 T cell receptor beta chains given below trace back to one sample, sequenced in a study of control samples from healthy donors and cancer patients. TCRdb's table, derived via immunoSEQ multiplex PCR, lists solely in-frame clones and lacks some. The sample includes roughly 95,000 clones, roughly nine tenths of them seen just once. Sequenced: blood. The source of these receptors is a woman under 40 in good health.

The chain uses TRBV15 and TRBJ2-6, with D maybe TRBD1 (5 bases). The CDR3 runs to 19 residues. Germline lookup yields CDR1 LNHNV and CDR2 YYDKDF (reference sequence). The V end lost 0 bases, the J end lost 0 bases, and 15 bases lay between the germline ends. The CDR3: CATSRDWVRVISGANVLTF. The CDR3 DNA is TGTGCCACCAGCAGAGATTGGGTCAGGGTTATCTCTGGGGCCAACGTCCTGACTTTC.

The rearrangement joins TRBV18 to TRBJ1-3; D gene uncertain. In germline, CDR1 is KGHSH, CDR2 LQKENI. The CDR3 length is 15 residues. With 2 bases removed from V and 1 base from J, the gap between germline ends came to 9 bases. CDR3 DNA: TGTGCCAGCTCACCAATCCAGTTATCTGGAAACACCATATATTTT. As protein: CASSPIQLSGNTIYF.